This entry lists 24 T cell receptor beta chains sequenced from one sample in a study of cytomegalovirus exposure and HLA in healthy donors. Profiled with immunoSEQ multiplex PCR; TCRdb holds only in-frame clones, not every one. The sample includes about 110,000 clones, about nine tenths of them seen just once. Material for sequencing was PBMCs. These receptors were collected from a young woman in good health and CMV-seronegative.

The V gene is TRBV7-2, the J gene TRBJ1-1; 8 bases line up with TRBD1. Germline assignment: CDR1 SGHTA and CDR2 FQGNSA. Trimming at V came to 3 bases and at J to 7 bases, leaving 7 bases not matched to a gene. This CDR3 spans 14 amino acids. The CDR3 nucleotides read TGTGCCAGCAGCTTTTGGACAGGGTTAAATGAAGCTTTCTTT. As protein: CASSFWTGLNEAFF.

The CDR3 loop reads CASSVEGGRNTEAFF. Written as DNA, the CDR3 is TGTGCCAGCAGCGTAGAGGGGGGGCGTAACACTGAAGCTTTCTTT. The chain carries TRBV9 and TRBJ1-1, with TRBD1 as a possible D gene (6 bases). Germline lookup yields CDR1 SGDLS and CDR2 YYNGEE. Trimming shortened V by 0 bases and J by 2 bases, and 11 bases separated the two germline ends. This CDR3 is built from 15 residues.

CDR3 bases: TGTGCCAGCAGCCCCAGAGACGGGAATGAGCAGTTCTTC. Its translation: CASSPRDGNEQFF. V usage is TRBV9 and J usage is TRBJ2-1; D gene unclear. Trimming stripped 4 bases from V and 7 bases from J, with 12 bases between. The CDR3 is made up of 13 amino acids. CDR1 is SGDLS and CDR2 is YYNGEE in the germline V gene.

V and J are TRBV20-1 and TRBJ1-2; D is ambiguous. Germline CDR1 DFQATT, CDR2 SNEGSKA (reference sequence). Between the trimmed V and J ends, which lost 7 bases and 3 bases, there was a span of 9 bases. The CDR3 extends over 11 amino acids. As DNA, the CDR3 is TGCAGTGGGGAGAGGGACTATGGCTACACCTTC. It specifies CSGERDYGYTF.

This chain links TRBV5-1 with TRBJ2-1; D uncertain. The CDR3 runs 14 residues. Per germline, CDR1 SGHRS and CDR2 YFSETQ. V was clipped by 7 bases and J by 0 bases, with 11 bases between them. The CDR3 region is CASQFSSSYNEQFF. In DNA form, the CDR3 reads TGCGCCAGCCAATTTAGTAGCTCCTACAATGAGCAGTTCTTC.

V and J are TRBV6-1 and TRBJ1-5; D is unclear. This CDR3 is 16 amino acids long. V dropped 3 bases and J dropped 0 bases, with 12 bases sitting between them. CDR1 is MNHNS and CDR2 is SASEGT in the germline V gene. CDR3: CASSDIPGSSNQPQHF. CDR3 nucleotide sequence: TGTGCCAGCAGTGACATCCCCGGGTCTAGCAATCAGCCCCAGCATTTT.

The gene calls are TRBV9 and TRBJ2-1, with a weak D call TRBD2 (7 bases). CDR3 length: 13 amino acids. V was shortened by 7 bases and J by 1 base, with 9 bases between the two germline ends. Germline CDR1 SGDLS, CDR2 YYNGEE. CDR3 sequence reads: CASGRGSYNEQFF. As DNA, the CDR3 is TGTGCCAGCGGGAGGGGGTCCTACAATGAGCAGTTCTTC.

This sequence joins TRBV15 and TRBJ2-5, with 8 bases aligning to TRBD1. After removal of 3 bases from V and 5 bases from J, the junction contained 2 bases not matched to a gene. The CDR3 contains 13 residues. Per germline, CDR1 LNHNV and CDR2 YYDKDF (reference sequence). The CDR3 loop reads CATSSWTGETQYF. CDR3 in DNA: TGTGCCACCAGCAGTTGGACAGGGGAGACCCAGTACTTC.

V is TRBV11-2 and J is TRBJ1-2, with a weak D call TRBD1 (6 bases). This CDR3 has 13 residues. Germline V gene sequence: CDR1 SGHAT, CDR2 FQNNGV. Trimming cost V 5 bases and J 4 bases, with 11 bases left between them. CDR3 coding DNA: TGTGCCAGCAGCCCGGACAGCTTCTATGGCTACACCTTC. Its translation: CASSPDSFYGYTF.

The chain couples TRBV29-1 to TRBJ1-2, with TRBD1 identical over 9 bases. There are 14 residues in the CDR3. The V and J ends lost 6 bases and 7 bases, in that order; junction bases with no gene match: 12. CDR1 is SQVTM, CDR2 ANQGSEA, per germline. The CDR3 DNA follows: TGCAGCGTGGGGAGGGACAGGGTCTGGTCTGGCTACACCTTC. It encodes CSVGRDRVWSGYTF.

This chain connects TRBV4-1 to TRBJ1-2, with 8 nucleotides matching TRBD1. There are 15 residues in the CDR3. CDR1 is MGHRA and CDR2 is YSYEKL in the germline V gene. Trimming cost V 4 bases and J 4 bases; bases outside gene matches: 8. As DNA, the CDR3 is TGCGCCAGCAGCCCACAACAGGGGGAGGGCTATGGCTACACCTTC. It is translated as CASSPQQGEGYGYTF.

The chain joins TRBV30 to TRBJ1-5; the D is unclear. This CDR3 spans 12 amino acids. V lost 1 base and J 4 bases, leaving 5 bases between the germline ends. CDR1 and CDR2 from the germline V gene are GTSNPN and SVGIG (reference sequence). CDR3 sequence reads: CAWSEQNQPQHF. The CDR3 nucleotides read TGTGCCTGGAGTGAACAGAATCAGCCCCAGCATTTT.

V and J are TRBV27 and TRBJ1-3; D is undetermined. Germline V lookup: CDR1 MNHEY, CDR2 SMNVEV (reference sequence). V was shortened by 3 bases and J by 8 bases, with 8 bases between the two germline ends. The CDR3 extends over 12 amino acids. The CDR3 protein is CASSFSPYTIYF. The CDR3 region has the DNA TGTGCCAGCAGTTTTAGCCCTTACACCATATATTTT.

CDR3 nucleotides: TGTGCCAGCAGTTACTCGGTTTCTAAATCTTATGGCTACACCTTC. This codes for CASSYSVSKSYGYTF. V and J are TRBV6-5 and TRBJ1-2, with D unresolved. V lost 0 bases and J 5 bases, leaving 13 bases between the germline ends. The CDR3 loop spans 15 amino acids. Germline-derived CDR1 and CDR2 are MNHEY and SVGAGI.

The chain links TRBV7-9 to TRBJ2-7, with 13 bases that match TRBD2. With 8 bases clipped from V and 9 bases from J, the junction kept 7 bases outside the gene matches. Germline values: CDR1 SEHNR, CDR2 FQNEAQ (reference sequence). The length of the CDR3 is 13 residues. CDR3 sequence (DNA): TGTGCCAGCGCGGGGACTAGCGGGGTTGTGCAGTACTTC. Its protein is CASAGTSGVVQYF.

The chain has TRBV20-1 and TRBJ2-7; D is perhaps TRBD2 (5 bases). This CDR3 is built from 11 residues. Trimming left V 6 bases short and J 2 bases short, with 8 bases between. The germline gives CDR1 DFQATT, CDR2 SNEGSKA (reference sequence). The CDR3 loop is CSARRTYEQYF. DNA for the CDR3: TGCAGTGCGAGGAGGACCTACGAGCAGTACTTC.

In its sample, this clone was seen a few times. The chain links TRBV7-9 to TRBJ1-2, with a possible D match to TRBD1 (5 bases). The CDR3 length is 16 residues. Trimming stripped 1 base from V and 8 bases from J, with 20 bases between. From germline, CDR1 is SEHNR and CDR2 FQNEAQ (reference sequence). The DNA for the CDR3 is TGTGCCAGCAGCTTAGTGGGCAGGGAAATTCTATGGGGCTACACCTTC. This gives the protein CASSLVGREILWGYTF.

This clone was detected only once. The gene calls are TRBV7-6 and TRBJ1-1, with 11 bases aligning to TRBD1. Unmatched junction bases numbered 3, after V lost 1 base and J lost 5 bases. CDR3 length equals 15 residues. Germline V CDR1 and CDR2: SGHVS, FNYEAQ. The DNA of the CDR3 is TGTGCCAGCAGCTTAGGTGGGACAGGGGGAACTGAAGCTTTCTTT. Amino acids: CASSLGGTGGTEAFF.

The gene calls are TRBV30 and TRBJ2-5; D may be TRBD2 (5 bases). CDR3 length: 15 residues. Between the trimmed V and J ends, which lost 3 bases and 2 bases, there was a span of 16 bases. Germline CDR1 GTSNPN, CDR2 SVGIG (reference sequence). Here the CDR3 reads CAWRLGLGSQETQYF. As DNA, the CDR3 is TGTGCCTGGAGACTAGGGTTAGGCAGTCAAGAGACCCAGTACTTC.

The CDR3 coding sequence is TGCGCCAGCAGTTCTAACACAGGGTCGTCGAATGAGCAGTTCTTC. Protein product: CASSSNTGSSNEQFF. The chain couples TRBV5-1 to TRBJ2-1, with TRBD1 as a possible D gene (6 bases). Germline lookup yields CDR1 SGHRS and CDR2 YFSETQ. V was shortened by 5 bases and J by 7 bases, with 19 bases between the two germline ends. The CDR3 extends over 15 amino acids. Full variable domain (missing parts from reference TRBV5-1 and TRBJ2-1): KAGVTQTPRYLIKTRGQQVTLSCSPISGHRSVSWYQQTPGQGLQFLFEYFSETQRNKGNFPGRFSGRQFSNSRSEMNVSTLELGDSALYLCASSSNTGSSNEQFFGPGTRLTVL.

This clone showed up just a few times. The chain couples TRBV19 to TRBJ2-7, with TRBD1 matching over 9 bases. The CDR3 is 14 residues long. J lost 4 bases, V lost 3 bases, and 4 bases had no gene match. Germline CDR1 is LNHDA and CDR2 is SQIVND (reference sequence). This CDR3 reads CASSITGGAYEQYF. The CDR3 DNA follows: TGTGCCAGTAGTATTACAGGGGGCGCGTACGAGCAGTACTTC.

This clone was recorded once. The J gene is TRBJ2-7, the V gene TRBV6-1; D gene unclear. The germline gives CDR1 MNHNS, CDR2 SASEGT. The CDR3 spans 13 residues. V shed 0 bases and J shed 3 bases, with 6 bases lying between them. For the CDR3, the DNA is TGTGCCAGCAGTGAAGCGGTCGGCTACGAGCAGTACTTC. Its translation is CASSEAVGYEQYF.

The J gene is TRBJ2-7, the V gene TRBV30; D may be TRBD1 (6 bases). The CDR3 covers 12 residues. CDR1 is GTSNPN and CDR2 is SVGIG in the germline V gene (reference sequence). Trimming took 3 bases from V and 5 from J, leaving 11 bases between them. The CDR3 region has the DNA TGTGCCTGGAGCGAAGGGGGTAACGAGCAGTACTTC. Residues: CAWSEGGNEQYF.

The chain recombines TRBV6-5 with TRBJ2-7; 10 bases agree with TRBD2. V trimming: 4 bases; J trimming: 0 bases; junction bases outside the gene matches: 3. Germline values: CDR1 MNHEY, CDR2 SVGAGI. The CDR3 spans 15 residues. Written as DNA, the CDR3 is TGTGCCAGCAGTTCCTCTAGCGGGAGCTCCTACGAGCAGTACTTC. Residues: CASSSSSGSSYEQYF.